This T cell receptor beta chain is drawn from a study of shared clonotypes between healthy human individuals. Germline lookup yields CDR1 SGHRS and CDR2 YFSETQ. After removal of 4 bases from V and 1 base from J, the junction contained 8 bases not matched to a gene. The CDR3 contains 15 residues. Repertoires were generated with immunoSEQ multiplex PCR, while TCRdb's copy carries only in-frame clones and drops some. Seen here are over 2 million clones, roughly 92% observed once, and the top ten hold around 0.35%. This clonotype originated in a man between 18 and 29 years old in good health. Some clones in this sample may be carry-over from other donors' samples. The chain employs TRBV5-1 and TRBJ2-7, with 7 bases that match TRBD1. The sequenced material came from naive CD4+ T cells from PBMCs. Subset indicated: CD45RA+ positively selected. The CDR3 region has the DNA TGCGCCAGCAGCCTATACCGGGACAGATCCTACGAGCAGTACTTC. This gives the protein CASSLYRDRSYEQYF.